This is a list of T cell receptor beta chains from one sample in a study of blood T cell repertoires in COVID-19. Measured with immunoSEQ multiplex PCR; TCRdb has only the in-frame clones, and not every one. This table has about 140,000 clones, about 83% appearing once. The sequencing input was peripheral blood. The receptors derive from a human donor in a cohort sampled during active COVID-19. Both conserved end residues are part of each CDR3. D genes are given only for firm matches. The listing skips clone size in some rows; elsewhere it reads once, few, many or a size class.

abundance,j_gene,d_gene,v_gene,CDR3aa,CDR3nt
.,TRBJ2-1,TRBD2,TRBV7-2,CASSERPSGTGNEQFF,TGTGCCAGCAGCGAAAGGCCTAGCGGGACTGGTAATGAGCAGTTCTTC
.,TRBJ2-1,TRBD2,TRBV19,CASSIARGAGDEQFF,TGTGCCAGTAGTATAGCGCGGGGGGCAGGCGATGAGCAGTTCTTC
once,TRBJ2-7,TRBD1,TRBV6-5,CASRPGTAYEQYF,TGTGCCAGCAGACCCGGGACAGCGTACGAGCAGTACTTC
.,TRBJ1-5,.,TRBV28,CASSTPTAHQPQHF,TGTGCCAGCAGTACTCCGACAGCTCATCAGCCCCAGCATTTT
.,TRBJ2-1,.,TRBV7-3,CASSLLGGSNNEQFF,TGTGCCAGCAGCTTGTTGGGGGGAAGTAACAATGAGCAGTTCTTC
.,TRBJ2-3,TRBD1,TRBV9,CASSVDRGQTDTQYF,TGTGCCAGCAGCGTCGACAGGGGGCAGACAGATACGCAGTATTTT
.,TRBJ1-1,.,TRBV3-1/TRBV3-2,CASSPRTRDTEAFF,TGTGCCAGCAGCCCCCGGACCAGGGACACTGAAGCTTTCTTT
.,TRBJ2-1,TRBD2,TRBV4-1,CASSQAVLGTSGRAGQFF,TGCGCCAGCAGCCAAGCGGTATTAGGTACTAGCGGGAGGGCCGGGCAGTTCTTC
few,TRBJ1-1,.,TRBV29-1,CSVEDQGNTEAFF,TGCAGCGTTGAAGATCAGGGGAACACTGAAGCTTTCTTT
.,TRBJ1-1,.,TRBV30,CALEVFRNTEAFF,TGTGCCTTGGAGGTTTTTAGGAACACTGAAGCTTTCTTT
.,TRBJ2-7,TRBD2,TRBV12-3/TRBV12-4,CASTTGGRIEQYF,TGTGCCAGCACGACGGGAGGCCGTATTGAGCAGTACTTC
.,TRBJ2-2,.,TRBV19,CASLALAEAGELFF,TGTGCCAGTCTAGCGCTAGCTGAGGCCGGGGAGCTGTTTTTT
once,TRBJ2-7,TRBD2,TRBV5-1,CASSRGEAGDEQYF,TGCGCCAGCAGTCGGGGGGAGGCGGGTGACGAGCAGTACTTC
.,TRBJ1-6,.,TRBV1,CTSSHSERGAGNSPLHF,TGCACCAGCAGCCACTCCGAACGGGGGGCCGGGAATTCACCCCTCCACTTT
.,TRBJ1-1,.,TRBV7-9,CASSLFGQNTEAFF,TGTGCCAGCAGCTTATTTGGGCAGAACACTGAAGCTTTCTTT
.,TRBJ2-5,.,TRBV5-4,CASSTTPIGGQETQYF,TGTGCCAGCAGCACCACTCCCATTGGAGGCCAAGAGACCCAGTACTTC
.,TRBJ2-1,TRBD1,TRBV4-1,CASSQEGTGWYNEQFF,TGCGCCAGCAGCCAAGAAGGGACAGGGTGGTACAATGAGCAGTTCTTC
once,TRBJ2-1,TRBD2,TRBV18,CASSPSSLAGGNEQFF,TGTGCCAGCTCACCCTCGAGTCTAGCGGGAGGGAATGAGCAGTTCTTC
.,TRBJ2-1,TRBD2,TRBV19,CASSPMWLADNEQFF,TGTGCCAGTAGCCCTATGTGGCTAGCGGACAATGAGCAGTTCTTC
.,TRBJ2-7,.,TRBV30,CAWSKVSVSYEQYF,TGTGCCTGGAGTAAGGTCAGCGTCTCCTACGAGCAGTACTTC
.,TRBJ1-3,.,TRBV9,CASSVGRSGAGNTIYF,TGTGCCAGCAGCGTAGGACGAAGCGGTGCCGGAAACACCATATATTTT
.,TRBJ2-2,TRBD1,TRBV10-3,CATGQERNTGELFF,TGTGCCACTGGACAGGAAAGAAACACCGGGGAGCTGTTTTTT
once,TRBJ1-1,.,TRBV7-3,CASSLFGNTEAFF,TGTGCCAGCAGCTTATTCGGGAACACTGAAGCTTTCTTT
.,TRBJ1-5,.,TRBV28,CASRKDRHSNQPQHF,TGTGCCAGCAGAAAGGACAGACATAGCAATCAGCCCCAGCATTTT
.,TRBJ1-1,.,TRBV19,CASSLGTGGAYNTEAFF,TGTGCCAGTAGTCTCGGTACGGGGGGCGCTTATAACACTGAAGCTTTCTTT
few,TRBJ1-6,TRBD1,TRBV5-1,CASSLLGGLPLDNSPLHF,TGCGCCAGCAGCTTGTTAGGGGGCTTGCCGCTCGATAATTCACCCCTCCACTTT
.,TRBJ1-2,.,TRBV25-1,CASSDYGRGDGYTF,TGTGCCAGCAGTGATTATGGGCGGGGGGATGGCTACACCTTC